A selection of T cell receptor beta chains follows, all from one sample in a study of blood T cell repertoires in COVID-19. Some clones are missing from TCRdb's copy, which holds only in-frame ones; the method was immunoSEQ multiplex PCR. The table records 100,000 to 150,000 clones, around three quarters of them present only once. Sequencing input: peripheral blood. These receptors all come from a woman between 65 and 79 years old with acute or convalescent COVID-19. CDR3s include the opening cysteine and the closing phenylalanine or tryptophan. The order of the fields is clone size, CDR3 length, V gene, CDR3 protein. Clone size, where shown, is once, few, many, or a class for clones that have expanded.

clone size: -; CDR3 length: 14; V gene: TRBV6-2/TRBV6-3; CDR3 protein: CASSLTGRNTEAFF
clone size: few; CDR3 length: 15; V gene: TRBV7-6; CDR3 protein: CASSSVPGSQETQYF
clone size: -; CDR3 length: 15; V gene: TRBV19; CDR3 protein: CASRWGRDSHQPQHF
clone size: -; CDR3 length: 15; V gene: TRBV4-1; CDR3 protein: CASSQESGRGDTQYF
clone size: -; CDR3 length: 15; V gene: TRBV5-1; CDR3 protein: CASSARTGGGYEQYF
clone size: -; CDR3 length: 15; V gene: TRBV11-2; CDR3 protein: CASSWSDRGGEKLFF
clone size: few; CDR3 length: 14; V gene: TRBV2; CDR3 protein: CASNRDSSSYEQYF
clone size: few; CDR3 length: 15; V gene: TRBV28; CDR3 protein: CASSSAGTGSSEQYF
clone size: -; CDR3 length: 15; V gene: TRBV6-6; CDR3 protein: CASSYQGVYTGELFF
clone size: -; CDR3 length: 14; V gene: TRBV5-1; CDR3 protein: CASSLGGLVYEQYF
clone size: once; CDR3 length: 14; V gene: TRBV30; CDR3 protein: CAWTPDSTGNTIYF
clone size: -; CDR3 length: 12; V gene: TRBV2; CDR3 protein: CASRTGWETQYF
clone size: -; CDR3 length: 14; V gene: TRBV2; CDR3 protein: CASSDWQGADEQFF
clone size: -; CDR3 length: 13; V gene: TRBV6-5; CDR3 protein: CASSIAGGPEQYF